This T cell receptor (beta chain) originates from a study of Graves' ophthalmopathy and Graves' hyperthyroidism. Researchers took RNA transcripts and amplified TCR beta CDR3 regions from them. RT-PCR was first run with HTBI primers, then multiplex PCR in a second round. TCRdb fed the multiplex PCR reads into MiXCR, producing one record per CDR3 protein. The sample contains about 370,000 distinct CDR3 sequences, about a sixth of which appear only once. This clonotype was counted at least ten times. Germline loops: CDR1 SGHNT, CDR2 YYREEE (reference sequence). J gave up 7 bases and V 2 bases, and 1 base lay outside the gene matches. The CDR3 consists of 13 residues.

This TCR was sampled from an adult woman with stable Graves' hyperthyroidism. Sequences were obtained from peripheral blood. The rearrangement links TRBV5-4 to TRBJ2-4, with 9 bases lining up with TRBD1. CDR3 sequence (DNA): TGTGCCAGCAGCTTCGACAGGGGGAACATTCAGTACTTC. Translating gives CASSFDRGNIQYF.